The next 30 T cell receptor beta chains were all read from a single sample in a study of CD4+ T cells in melanoma. TCRdb keeps only in-frame clones here, not all; method: immunoSEQ multiplex PCR. This table has some 47,000 clones, roughly 89% appearing once. The sequenced material came from peripheral blood. These receptors originate from a human donor with melanoma.

V and J are TRBV5-1 and TRBJ2-5; 12 bases map to TRBD2. CDR3 length: 16 amino acids. Per the germline V gene, CDR1 is SGHRS and CDR2 is YFSETQ. V shed 6 bases and J 5 bases; nucleotides not matched to a gene: 11. The CDR3 spells CASNLAGGLFSETQYF. As DNA, the CDR3 is TGCGCCAGCAACCTAGCGGGGGGGCTTTTCAGCGAGACCCAGTACTTC.

V is TRBV2 and J is TRBJ2-5, with D possibly matching TRBD1 (6 bases). This CDR3 contains 12 residues. V was clipped by 8 bases and J by 2 bases, with 9 bases between them. Germline values: CDR1 SNHLY, CDR2 FYNNEI. CDR3 sequence: CASRQEQETQYF. The DNA of the CDR3 is TGTGCCAGCCGACAGGAACAAGAGACCCAGTACTTC.

The rearrangement links TRBV6-4 to TRBJ2-1; D remains ambiguous. Looked up from germline, CDR1 is MRHNA and CDR2 is SNTAGT. Trimming took off 3 bases at V and 6 bases at J, with 15 bases between the two ends. The CDR3 is 15 amino acids. CDR3 region: CASSETLESVNEQFF. CDR3 coding DNA: TGTGCCAGCAGTGAGACCCTAGAGTCGGTCAATGAGCAGTTCTTC.

The chain is built from TRBV2 and TRBJ2-7, with TRBD1 identical over 8 bases. V lost 3 bases and J lost 6; bases outside the gene matches: 4. Germline CDR1 and CDR2: SNHLY and FYNNEI. This CDR3 region has 13 residues. In DNA, the CDR3 is TGTGCCAGCAGTGAGACAGGGGCTTCCGAGCAGTACTTC. It translates to CASSETGASEQYF.

The gene calls are TRBV28 and TRBJ1-5, with 8 bases aligning to TRBD1. Trimming cost V 7 bases and J 5 bases; bases outside gene matches: 7. The germline gives CDR1 MDHEN, CDR2 SYDVKM. CDR3 length: 14 amino acids. In DNA form, the CDR3 reads TGTGCCAGCAATGCAGGGGGCAACGATCAGCCCCAGCATTTT. It yields the protein CASNAGGNDQPQHF.

The rearrangement uses TRBV4-3 and TRBJ2-3; D is perhaps TRBD2 (5 bases). This CDR3 comprises 15 residues. V shed 1 base and J shed 2 bases, with 10 bases lying between them. From germline, CDR1 is LGHNA and CDR2 YSLEER. The CDR3 DNA follows: TGCGCCAGCAGCCAAGGGCAGCGGAACACAGATACGCAGTATTTT. Protein: CASSQGQRNTDTQYF.

This clone showed up just once. The V and J genes are TRBV7-8 and TRBJ2-7, with TRBD1 as a possible D gene (7 bases). CDR3 length: 15 amino acids. Between the trimmed V and J ends, which lost 3 bases and 4 bases, there was a span of 16 bases. Germline V gene data show CDR1 as SGHVS and CDR2 as FQNEAQ. CDR3 bases: TGTGCCAGCAGCTTGGAGGAGGGGGCGGGTTACGAGCAGTACTTC. It specifies CASSLEEGAGYEQYF.

CDR3 region: CASSPGIETQYF. The CDR3 DNA follows: TGTGCCAGCTCACCGGGGATCGAGACCCAGTACTTC. The rearrangement uses TRBV18 and TRBJ2-5; D gene ambiguous. This CDR3 has 12 residues. Germline V gives CDR1 KGHSH, CDR2 LQKENI. Trimming pared 3 bases from V and 5 bases from J, leaving 7 bases between.

The chain links TRBV7-3 to TRBJ2-1; unclear D gene. V was cut by 4 bases and J by 11 bases, with 9 bases left in between. This CDR3 comprises 11 residues. The V gene's germline CDR1 is SGHTA and CDR2 FQGTGA. In nucleotides, the CDR3 is TGTGCCAGCAGCTCCGGATATAAGCAGTTCTTC. This sequence encodes CASSSGYKQFF.

The chain joins TRBV30 to TRBJ1-1, with a possible D match to TRBD1 (6 bases). CDR3 length equals 12 residues. Germline values: CDR1 GTSNPN, CDR2 SVGIG (reference sequence). V dropped 3 bases and J dropped 11 bases, with 16 bases sitting between them. CDR3 DNA sequence: TGTGCCTGGAGCCTTCGGGGGCAGGTTGCTTTCTTT. Its translation is CAWSLRGQVAFF. The full variable domain, rest sourced from reference TRBV30 and TRBJ1-1, is SQTIHQWPATLVQPVGSPLSLECTVEGTSNPNLYWYRQAAGRGLQLLFYSVGIGQISSEVPQNLSASRPQDRQFILSSKKLLLSDSGFYLCAWSLRGQVAFFGQGTRLTVV.

The gene calls are TRBV11-2 and TRBJ2-7; 9 nucleotides match TRBD2. V was pared by 0 bases and J by 2 bases, with 5 bases of the junction left unmatched. CDR3 length: 16 amino acids. From germline, CDR1 is SGHAT and CDR2 FQNNGV. The CDR3 DNA reads as TGTGCCAGCAGCTTAGAAGGGCTAGCGGGAACCTACGAGCAGTACTTC. This sequence encodes CASSLEGLAGTYEQYF.

The chain employs TRBV5-6 and TRBJ1-6, with 9 bases identical to TRBD1. This CDR3 has 15 residues. V dropped 0 bases and J dropped 6; count of bases not matched to a gene: 1. From germline, CDR1 is SGHDT and CDR2 YYEEEE. CDR3: CASSLVQGANSPLHF. Written as DNA, the CDR3 is TGTGCCAGCAGCTTGGTACAGGGGGCTAATTCACCCCTCCACTTT.

The chain has TRBV5-1 and TRBJ2-2, with 7 bases matching TRBD1. V shed 1 base and J 2 bases; nucleotides not matched to a gene: 8. Germline loops: CDR1 SGHRS, CDR2 YFSETQ. This CDR3 region has 17 residues. CDR3 protein: CASSLYGGTENTGELFF. CDR3 coding DNA: TGCGCCAGCAGCTTGTACGGTGGGACAGAAAACACCGGGGAGCTGTTTTTT.

In this sample, this clone turned up once. J is TRBJ1-2 and V is TRBV7-8; D not certain. Per the germline V gene, CDR1 is SGHVS and CDR2 is FQNEAQ. CDR3 size: 12 residues. V dropped 0 bases and J dropped 6 bases, with 5 bases sitting between them. CDR3 bases: TGTGCCAGCAGCTTAGCGCCGGATGGCTACACCTTC. It specifies CASSLAPDGYTF.

The rearrangement links TRBV28 to TRBJ2-2; the D is unclear. The V end was cut by 6 bases, the J end by 1 base, with 6 bases between. This CDR3 has 13 residues. The germline CDR1 and CDR2 sequences are MDHEN and SYDVKM. For the CDR3, the DNA is TGTGCCAGCAGGTCGGAGAACACCGGGGAGCTGTTTTTT. It encodes CASRSENTGELFF.

The chain links TRBV7-9 to TRBJ2-3; D is undetermined. Trimming removed 5 bases from V and 2 bases from J, with 2 bases in between. Germline CDR1 is SEHNR and CDR2 is FQNEAQ (reference sequence). The CDR3 has 11 amino acids. The CDR3: CASSITDTQYF. In DNA, the CDR3 is TGTGCCAGCAGCATCACAGATACGCAGTATTTT.

V is TRBV9 and J is TRBJ2-6; no definite D call. The CDR3 spans 15 residues. The germline CDR1 and CDR2 sequences are SGDLS and YYNGEE. Trimming stripped 1 base from V and 0 bases from J, with 5 bases between. DNA of the CDR3: TGTGCCAGCAGCGTAAGCAGCTCTGGGGCCAACGTCCTGACTTTC. Amino acids: CASSVSSSGANVLTF.

The rearrangement uses TRBV28 and TRBJ2-3; 8 nucleotides align to TRBD1. V dropped 6 bases and J dropped 4; count of bases not matched to a gene: 12. Per germline, CDR1 MDHEN and CDR2 SYDVKM. There are 16 residues in the CDR3. CDR3 bases: TGTGCCAGCAGCACCTTGACAGGGGAATTGCCAGATACGCAGTATTTT. This encodes CASSTLTGELPDTQYF.

The chain carries TRBV30 and TRBJ2-1, with D uncertain. The germline V gene has CDR1 GTSNPN and CDR2 SVGIG (reference sequence). Trimming took 0 bases from V and 7 from J, leaving 13 bases between them. This CDR3 is 14 amino acids long. The CDR3 region has the DNA TGTGCCTGGAGTGTTTTCGGACGTAGGAATGAGCAGTTCTTC. It encodes CAWSVFGRRNEQFF.

The rearrangement joins TRBV5-4 to TRBJ1-6, with D perhaps TRBD1 (5 bases). The ends were cut back, 10 bases at V and 0 bases at J, with 11 bases in the middle. CDR1 SGHNT and CDR2 YYREEE come from the germline V gene (reference sequence). The CDR3 loop spans 14 amino acids. In DNA, the CDR3 is TGTGCCTACGGGGCCAGCTCCTATAATTCACCCCTCCACTTT. It encodes CAYGASSYNSPLHF.

The rearrangement joins TRBV30 to TRBJ2-1; D gene uncertain. The V end was cut by 5 bases, the J end by 3 bases, with 20 bases between. Germline V gene data show CDR1 as GTSNPN and CDR2 as SVGIG (reference sequence). This CDR3 is 16 amino acids long. The CDR3 is CAWSPIVGSLYNEQFF. DNA of the CDR3: TGTGCCTGGTCTCCTATTGTGGGCAGCCTCTACAATGAGCAGTTCTTC. The variable domain in full, with the rest retrieved from reference TRBV30 and TRBJ2-1, is SQTIHQWPATLVQPVGSPLSLECTVEGTSNPNLYWYRQAAGRGLQLLFYSVGIGQISSEVPQNLSASRPQDRQFILSSKKLLLSDSGFYLCAWSPIVGSLYNEQFFGPGTRLTVL.

CDR3 sequence: CASSDTDRGNTEAFF. The CDR3 nucleotides read TGTGCCAGCAGTGACACGGACAGGGGGAACACTGAAGCTTTCTTT. This chain joins TRBV6-4 and TRBJ1-1, with TRBD1 identical over 9 bases. The CDR3 spans 15 residues. J lost 1 base, V lost 2 bases, and 2 bases had no gene match. CDR1 is MRHNA, CDR2 SNTAGT, per germline.

A single count supports this clone. This chain joins TRBV28 and TRBJ1-1, with D uncertain. The CDR3 runs to 14 residues. Trimming pared 3 bases from V and 1 base from J, leaving 9 bases between. Germline CDR1 is MDHEN and CDR2 is SYDVKM. CDR3 in amino acids: CASSFEGANTEAFF. In DNA, the CDR3 is TGTGCCAGCAGTTTTGAGGGCGCGAACACTGAAGCTTTCTTT.

This clone was observed a single time. The chain carries TRBV30 and TRBJ1-6; 7 positions agree with TRBD1. Germline-derived CDR1 and CDR2 are GTSNPN and SVGIG (reference sequence). The CDR3 sequence is 14 residues long. J was trimmed by 4 bases and V by 4 bases; bases with no gene match: 4. This chain's CDR3 is CAWMPGGYNSPLHF. In DNA form, the CDR3 reads TGTGCCTGGATGCCAGGGGGTTATAATTCACCCCTCCACTTT.

This clone was seen only once. The chain employs TRBV21-1 and TRBJ1-2. TRBV21-1 is a listed pseudogene. CDR3 size: 13 residues. CDR3 protein: CASSKWRPDGYTF. As DNA, the CDR3 is TGTGCCAGCAGCAAATGGCGACCGGATGGCTACACCTTC.

In its sample, this clone was seen once. The J gene is TRBJ2-7, the V gene TRBV28, with a weak D call TRBD2 (7 bases). Per germline, CDR1 MDHEN and CDR2 SYDVKM. This CDR3 contains 13 residues. The V end lost 5 bases, the J end lost 5 bases, and 13 bases lay between the germline ends. In DNA, the CDR3 is TGTGCCAGCAGTCCCGGGGGGCGGGACGAGCAGTACTTC. Protein: CASSPGGRDEQYF. Complete variable domain (other parts from reference TRBV28 and TRBJ2-7): DVKVTQSSRYLVKRTGEKVFLECVQDMDHENMFWYRQDPGLGLRLIYFSYDVKMKEKGDIPEGYSVSREKKERFSLILESASTNQTSMYLCASSPGGRDEQYFGPGTRLTVT.

This sequence joins TRBV9 and TRBJ2-6, with 8 bases identical to TRBD1. In germline, CDR1 is SGDLS, CDR2 YYNGEE. Trimming removed 3 bases from V and 2 bases from J; junction bases left unmatched: 1. This CDR3 region has 15 residues. Here the CDR3 DNA reads TGTGCCAGCAGCGGACAGGGGACTGGGGCCAACGTCCTGACTTTC. The encoded protein is CASSGQGTGANVLTF.

J is TRBJ1-1 and V is TRBV9; D might be TRBD1 (5 bases). The CDR3 loop spans 16 amino acids. Trimming took 0 bases from V and 6 from J, leaving 18 bases between them. Germline loops: CDR1 SGDLS, CDR2 YYNGEE. Written as DNA, the CDR3 is TGTGCCAGCAGCGTAGCCCCATCCGGGGGGACCCCTGAAGCTTTCTTT. Its translation: CASSVAPSGGTPEAFF.

J is TRBJ2-1 and V is TRBV13; no firm D call. The germline gives CDR1 PRHDT, CDR2 FYEKMQ (reference sequence). The ends were cut back, 8 bases at V and 0 bases at J, with 11 bases in the middle. The CDR3 runs to 14 residues. The chain's CDR3 is CASSDTSSYNEQFF. The CDR3 region has the DNA TGTGCCAGCTCCGACACGAGCTCCTACAATGAGCAGTTCTTC.

The chain carries TRBV28 and TRBJ2-2; the match to TRBD1 covers 10 bases. This CDR3 spans 20 amino acids. Looked up from germline, CDR1 is MDHEN and CDR2 is SYDVKM. The ends lost 7 bases at V and 0 bases at J; junction bases unmatched: 17. CDR3 sequence reads: CASTLSLGQGVWPNTGELFF. The CDR3 coding sequence is TGTGCCAGCACCCTTAGCCTAGGACAGGGGGTTTGGCCGAACACCGGGGAGCTGTTTTTT.